The TCR beta chain under discussion was sequenced for a study of T cells after posttransplantation cyclophosphamide. The assay was immunoSEQ multiplex PCR, and TCRdb's table has in-frame clones only and misses some. This repertoire lists tens of thousands of clones without singletons; about 2.3% sits in the top ten. This clone has a count of ten or more. Its matching antigen is unknown. Study observations and caveats: Recipient CMV seropositivity and CMV reactivation strongly tracked TRB clonality.

V was pared by 6 bases and J by 1 base, with 7 bases of the junction left unmatched. CDR3 length equals 15 residues. CDR1 and CDR2 (germline): MNHEY, SVGAGI. This receptor was obtained from a man aged 35 to 55 in good health, CMV-negative, and a related stem cell transplant donor. V usage is TRBV6-5 and J usage is TRBJ2-7; TRBD1 aligns across 9 bases. Sequenced input: PBMCs. The CDR3 sequence: CASSKDRGPSYEQYF. Here the CDR3 DNA reads TGTGCCAGCAGCAAGGACAGGGGCCCTTCCTACGAGCAGTACTTC.